One and the same sample provided the 27 T cell receptor beta chains below, sequenced in a study of blood T cell repertoires in COVID-19. Here immunoSEQ multiplex PCR was the method, and the copy in TCRdb shows in-frame clones only, minus some. This table has 350,000 or so clones, 88% appearing once. The material sequenced was PBMCs or T cells enriched from blood (not recorded which). Receptors were obtained from a woman in her twenties or thirties who had been exposed to COVID-19.

The CDR3 sequence: CASSLGLNTGELFF. CDR3 sequence (DNA): TGTGCCAGCAGCTTGGGACTAAACACCGGGGAGCTGTTTTTT. The chain joins TRBV5-5 to TRBJ2-2; weak D call: TRBD2 (5 bases). Germline V CDR1 and CDR2: SGHKS, YYEKEE (reference sequence). Trimming cost V 0 bases and J 2 bases, with 5 bases left between them. This CDR3 region has 14 residues.

CDR3 DNA: TGTGCCAGTAGTATAGGGGGGGTTTTATATCAGCCCCAGCATTTT. Translating it yields CASSIGGVLYQPQHF. This chain connects TRBV19 to TRBJ1-5; a possible D gene is TRBD1 (5 bases). Per germline, CDR1 LNHDA and CDR2 SQIVND (reference sequence). The germline V and J ends were trimmed by 1 base and 5 bases, with 12 bases remaining between them. This CDR3 spans 15 amino acids.

V is TRBV30 and J is TRBJ2-7; no definite D call. Per the germline V gene, CDR1 is GTSNPN and CDR2 is SVGIG (reference sequence). V lost 3 bases, J lost 2 bases, and 8 bases lay in between. CDR3 length: 12 amino acids. The CDR3 region has the DNA TGTGCCTGGAGGAGAACGACCTACGAGCAGTACTTC. This codes for CAWRRTTYEQYF.

This clone was seen only a few times. The chain combines TRBV9 with TRBJ2-6; TRBD1 aligns across 8 bases. This CDR3 has 19 residues. Trimming cost V 0 bases and J 4 bases; bases outside gene matches: 12. The germline V gene has CDR1 SGDLS and CDR2 YYNGEE. This CDR3 is CASSVVPVQGASGANVLTF. The CDR3 DNA reads as TGTGCCAGCAGCGTAGTTCCAGTGCAGGGGGCGTCCGGGGCCAACGTCCTGACTTTC.

V is TRBV7-9 and J is TRBJ1-5; 7 nucleotides agree with TRBD1. V shed 5 bases and J 7 bases; nucleotides not matched to a gene: 5. CDR1 and CDR2 from the germline V gene are SEHNR and FQNEAQ (reference sequence). The CDR3 is 13 amino acids. The CDR3 spells CASSRDSRQPQHF. CDR3 sequence (DNA): TGTGCCAGCAGCCGGGACAGCCGGCAGCCCCAGCATTTT.

With regard to this clone: The sample holds other DNA sequences that translate to the same CDR3. The chain combines TRBV5-1 with TRBJ2-7; no clear D gene. The length of the CDR3 is 12 residues. The germline gives CDR1 SGHRS, CDR2 YFSETQ. V lost 0 bases, J lost 7 bases, and 8 bases lay in between. For the CDR3, the DNA is TGCGCCAGCAGCTTGGCTGGTCGGGAGCAGTACTTC. Protein product: CASSLAGREQYF.

The chain uses TRBV15 and TRBJ2-7, with unresolved D. CDR3 length: 15 amino acids. V lost 0 bases to trimming and J lost 4 bases, with 13 bases between them. Germline V CDR1 and CDR2: LNHNV, YYDKDF (reference sequence). The CDR3 DNA follows: TGTGCCACCAGCAGAGACCCCGGGTCCTCTTACGAGCAGTACTTC. This codes for CATSRDPGSSYEQYF.

The chain joins TRBV10-2 to TRBJ2-5; 7 bases align to TRBD1. CDR1 is WSHSY, CDR2 SAAADI, per germline. This CDR3 spans 13 amino acids. V lost 6 bases and J lost 4; bases outside the gene matches: 5. CDR3 residues: CASRPRQGETQYF. The CDR3 DNA reads TGCGCCAGCAGACCGCGACAGGGAGAGACCCAGTACTTC.

The V and J genes are TRBV30 and TRBJ1-1; D uncertain. This CDR3 spans 12 amino acids. CDR1 and CDR2 (germline): GTSNPN, SVGIG (reference sequence). V lost 4 bases and J lost 6, with 12 bases in between. For the CDR3, the DNA is TGTGCCTGGAAAGTAGATTTCTCTGAAGCTTTCTTT. Residues: CAWKVDFSEAFF.

The chain couples TRBV6-2 or TRBV6-3 to TRBJ2-7, with D uncertain. Trimming removed 6 bases at V and 2 bases at J, with 5 bases between. The germline CDR1 and CDR2 sequences are MNHEY and SVGEGT. This CDR3 has 11 amino acids. In nucleotides, the CDR3 is TGTGCCAGCAGCAATACCTACGAGCAGTACTTC. As protein: CASSNTYEQYF.

The chain joins TRBV28 to TRBJ1-1; no clear D. The V gene's germline CDR1 is MDHEN and CDR2 SYDVKM. V lost 10 bases and J 0 bases, leaving 21 bases between the germline ends. This CDR3 is built from 16 residues. CDR3 DNA: TGTGCCACCCGGCGGGCCAGACCCTACATGAACACTGAAGCTTTCTTT. Translated, it gives CATRRARPYMNTEAFF.

The CDR3 bases are TGTGCCATCGCCGGCCGGGACAGGTACGAGCAGTACTTC. It codes for CAIAGRDRYEQYF. This chain links TRBV10-3 with TRBJ2-7, with 8 nucleotides matching TRBD1. The CDR3 runs 13 residues. V shed 8 bases and J 4 bases; nucleotides not matched to a gene: 7. Germline V gives CDR1 ENHRY, CDR2 SYGVKD.

V usage is TRBV28 and J usage is TRBJ1-1, with 12 bases aligning to TRBD1. CDR3 length: 17 residues. The V gene end was trimmed by 8 bases and the J gene end by 1 base; junction bases not matched to a gene: 11. CDR1 and CDR2 from the germline V gene are MDHEN and SYDVKM. Here the CDR3 DNA reads TGTGCCAGCTGCTGCGACGGGACAGGGGGCTGGAACACTGAAGCTTTCTTT. Its protein product is CASCCDGTGGWNTEAFF.

The genes are TRBV5-6 and TRBJ2-5, with D possibly matching TRBD2 (5 bases). CDR3 length: 17 residues. V was shortened by 4 bases and J by 0 bases, with 19 bases between the two germline ends. Germline-derived CDR1 and CDR2 are SGHDT and YYEEEE. The DNA of the CDR3 is TGTGCCAGCAGCCCCTCGGACTCACCGACGTACCAAGAGACCCAGTACTTC. Its translation is CASSPSDSPTYQETQYF.

V usage is TRBV6-6 and J usage is TRBJ2-5; 14 bases line up with TRBD2. This CDR3 is built from 16 residues. The germline V gene encodes CDR1 MNHNY and CDR2 SVGAGI (reference sequence). V trimming: 5 bases; J trimming: 1 base; junction bases outside the gene matches: 3. The DNA for the CDR3 is TGTGCCAGCAGTCGACTAGCGGGAGGGCCCCAAGAGACCCAGTACTTC. It is translated as CASSRLAGGPQETQYF.

CDR3 DNA: TGTGCCAGCAGCCTCGCGGGGATTTCCTATGGCTACACCTTC. Translation: CASSLAGISYGYTF. This rearrangement joins TRBV11-3 to TRBJ1-2; D call uncertain. The V end was cut by 5 bases, the J end by 4 bases, with 14 bases between. CDR3 size: 14 residues. Germline lookup yields CDR1 SGHNT and CDR2 YENEEA. Using reference TRBV11-3 and TRBJ1-2 for the parts outside the CDR3, the full variable domain is EAGVVQSPRYKIIEKKQPVAFWCNPISGHNTLYWYLQNLGQGPELLIRYENEEAVDDSQLPKDRFSAERLKGVDSTLKIQPAELGDSAVYLCASSLAGISYGYTFGSGTRLTVV.

The V and J genes are TRBV27 and TRBJ2-2; D is possibly TRBD2 (5 bases). V was cut by 5 bases and J by 0 bases, with 22 bases left in between. Germline V lookup: CDR1 MNHEY, CDR2 SMNVEV (reference sequence). This CDR3 is built from 19 residues. The CDR3 region is CASSPLVGAVFANTGELFF. The CDR3 coding sequence is TGTGCCAGCAGTCCCCTAGTGGGAGCGGTTTTCGCGAACACCGGGGAGCTGTTTTTT.

The genes are TRBV11-2 and TRBJ1-1; 9 positions agree with TRBD1. Germline V gives CDR1 SGHAT, CDR2 FQNNGV. CDR3 length: 13 amino acids. Losses at the gene ends were 8 bases for V and 2 bases for J; bases not matched to a gene: 3. The CDR3 here is CASGQGRNTEAFF. In DNA, the CDR3 is TGTGCCAGCGGACAGGGGCGAAACACTGAAGCTTTCTTT.

The chain links TRBV13 to TRBJ2-7; 7 bases fit TRBD2. Trimming removed 4 bases from V and 2 bases from J; junction bases left unmatched: 8. CDR1 and CDR2 from the germline V gene are PRHDT and FYEKMQ (reference sequence). The CDR3 extends over 15 amino acids. The CDR3 sequence is CASSYGEGRPYEQYF. The CDR3 DNA is TGTGCCAGCAGCTACGGGGAGGGTCGACCCTACGAGCAGTACTTC. Based on the CDR3 plus reference TRBV13 and TRBJ2-7, the full variable domain is AAGVIQSPRHLIKEKRETATLKCYPIPRHDTVYWYQQGPGQDPQFLISFYEKMQSDKGSIPDRFSAQQFSDYHSELNMSSLELGDSALYFCASSYGEGRPYEQYFGPGTRLTVT.

The rearrangement uses TRBV30 and TRBJ2-2; D might be TRBD1 (5 bases). The germline gives CDR1 GTSNPN, CDR2 SVGIG (reference sequence). This CDR3 is built from 14 residues. V was cut by 0 bases and J by 9 bases, with 14 bases left in between. The CDR3 reads CAWSVQVGNRELFF. The CDR3 nucleotides read TGTGCCTGGAGTGTACAGGTTGGGAACCGGGAGCTGTTTTTT.

The rearrangement uses TRBV19 and TRBJ2-5; no reliable D call. Germline-derived CDR1 and CDR2 are LNHDA and SQIVND (reference sequence). The CDR3 runs to 18 residues. Deletions cut 2 bases from V and 1 base from J, with 20 bases between. In nucleotides, the CDR3 is TGTGCCAGTAGTATAAGGTCCTCTTCCGGAGTTTTCCAAGAGACCCAGTACTTC. It encodes CASSIRSSSGVFQETQYF.

CDR3 in DNA: TGTGCCAGCAGCTTAACCGGTGTCCTGGCCTACGAGCGGGGGGAGACCCAGTACTTC. It is translated as CASSLTGVLAYERGETQYF. The genes are TRBV7-3 and TRBJ2-5; 8 nucleotides agree with TRBD2. Germline lookup yields CDR1 SGHTA and CDR2 FQGTGA. The CDR3 is 19 residues long. Unmatched junction bases numbered 17, after V lost 0 bases and J lost 5 bases.

The CDR3 DNA follows: TGTGCCAGCAGTGAGACAGGGCTGGGGGCCAAAAACATTCAGTACTTC. Translation: CASSETGLGAKNIQYF. The rearrangement joins TRBV28 to TRBJ2-4; TRBD1 matches at 7 bases. The CDR3 contains 16 residues. With V trimmed by 5 bases and J by 1 base, 8 bases remained unmatched. Germline assignment: CDR1 MDHEN and CDR2 SYDVKM.

V gene TRBV27 combines with J gene TRBJ2-3, with 7 bases matching TRBD2. Germline trimming cut 3 bases from V and 6 bases from J; bases unmatched to any gene: 12. The germline CDR1 and CDR2 sequences are MNHEY and SMNVEV (reference sequence). There are 16 residues in the CDR3. The CDR3 DNA is TGTGCCAGCAGTTTTGGGGGGAGGGCCGGCGTGGATACGCAGTATTTT. Residues: CASSFGGRAGVDTQYF.

The chain joins TRBV5-1 to TRBJ1-1; 7 nucleotides agree with TRBD1. V shed 4 bases, J shed 5 bases, and the junction held 11 bases outside the gene matches. CDR1 and CDR2 (germline): SGHRS, YFSETQ. This CDR3 is built from 15 residues. Here the CDR3 reads CASSVTQGLETEAFF. The DNA for the CDR3 is TGCGCCAGCAGCGTTACACAGGGGTTGGAGACTGAAGCTTTCTTT.

The chain carries TRBV19 and TRBJ2-4, with a tentative D call TRBD1 (6 bases). The CDR3 spans 13 residues. Germline loops: CDR1 LNHDA, CDR2 SQIVND (reference sequence). Deletions cut 6 bases from V and 2 bases from J, with 8 bases between. The chain's CDR3 is CASRDSPKNIQYF. The CDR3 coding sequence is TGTGCCAGTAGGGACAGTCCCAAAAACATTCAGTACTTC.

The rearrangement uses TRBV27 and TRBJ2-1, with 10 bases lining up with TRBD2. The ends lost 6 bases at V and 5 bases at J; junction bases unmatched: 4. This CDR3 contains 14 residues. Germline loops: CDR1 MNHEY, CDR2 SMNVEV (reference sequence). Written as DNA, the CDR3 is TGTGCCAGCAGCTCGGGACTAGCGAACAATGAGCAGTTCTTC. Protein sequence: CASSSGLANNEQFF.